The 21 T cell receptor beta chains in this list originate from one sample, sequenced in a study of cytomegalovirus exposure and HLA in healthy donors. Vbeta (60) and Jbeta (13) primers were used in the PCR. Sequencing was performed with immunoSEQ multiplex PCR; in TCRdb, only in-frame clones are kept and a portion is missing. The profile shows 250,000 or so clones, approximately 80% of them singletons. Sequencing input: PBMCs. The receptors stem from a woman aged 60-70 years in good health and CMV-seropositive.

This clone was recorded once. This rearrangement joins TRBV11-2 to TRBJ2-7, with D perhaps TRBD1 (6 bases). This CDR3 has 13 amino acids. Germline V lookup: CDR1 SGHAT, CDR2 FQNNGV. The ends were cut back, 8 bases at V and 7 bases at J, with 18 bases in the middle. CDR3 sequence reads: CASCWLRGVEQYF. In DNA form, the CDR3 reads TGTGCCAGCTGCTGGCTCAGGGGCGTTGAGCAGTACTTC. The variable domain in full, completed from reference TRBV11-2 and TRBJ2-7, reads EAGVAQSPRYKIIEKRQSVAFWCNPISGHATLYWYQQILGQGPKLLIQFQNNGVVDDSQLPKDRFSAERLKGVDSTLKIQPAKLEDSAVYLCASCWLRGVEQYFGPGTRLTVT.

The V gene is TRBV28, the J gene TRBJ2-1; 8 bases are a match to TRBD2. The germline CDR1 and CDR2 sequences are MDHEN and SYDVKM. There are 15 residues in the CDR3. The V and J ends lost 6 bases and 2 bases, in that order; junction bases with no gene match: 6. In DNA form, the CDR3 reads TGTGCCAGCAGCGTTAGCGGGACCGCCTACAATGAGCAGTTCTTC. It translates to CASSVSGTAYNEQFF.

The chain recombines TRBV2 with TRBJ2-7, with D perhaps matching TRBD2 (6 bases). This CDR3 has 16 residues. Deletions cut 1 base from V and 0 bases from J, with 13 bases between. Germline-derived CDR1 and CDR2 are SNHLY and FYNNEI. This CDR3 is CASSEDGGTVSYEQYF. For the CDR3, the DNA is TGTGCCAGCAGTGAAGACGGGGGAACCGTCTCCTACGAGCAGTACTTC.

The rearrangement joins TRBV10-3 to TRBJ2-1, with 12 bases matching TRBD2. The CDR3 runs to 15 residues. Germline values: CDR1 ENHRY, CDR2 SYGVKD. The ends lost 6 bases at V and 9 bases at J; junction bases unmatched: 9. The CDR3 coding sequence is TGTGCCATCAGCCAAACTAGCGGGAGGTTTGGTGAGCAGTTCTTC. Its translation is CAISQTSGRFGEQFF.

The J gene is TRBJ2-7, the V gene TRBV10-1; the match to TRBD2 covers 13 bases. Germline lookup yields CDR1 WNHNN and CDR2 SYGVQD (reference sequence). Losses at the gene ends were 8 bases for V and 5 bases for J; bases not matched to a gene: 9. There are 15 residues in the CDR3. The CDR3 here is CASGKTSGRMDEQYF. In DNA form, the CDR3 reads TGCGCCAGCGGAAAGACTAGCGGGAGGATGGACGAGCAGTACTTC.

The V and J genes are TRBV7-9 and TRBJ2-5; 10 nucleotides align to TRBD2. The CDR3 is 15 amino acids. The germline V gene encodes CDR1 SEHNR and CDR2 FQNEAQ (reference sequence). V gave up 2 bases and J gave up 3 bases; unmatched junction bases: 3. CDR3 DNA sequence: TGTGCCAGCAGCTTACCTACTAGCGGGGAAGAGACCCAGTACTTC. Its protein is CASSLPTSGEETQYF.

The chain is built from TRBV6-6 and TRBJ1-1; D is ambiguous. Trimming took 10 bases from V and 6 from J, leaving 18 bases between them. The CDR3 totals 13 residues. CDR1 MNHNY and CDR2 SVGAGI come from the germline V gene (reference sequence). CDR3 nucleotide sequence: TGTGCCACCCAAGCGGGCCGGTTGGCTGAAGCTTTCTTT. Amino acid sequence: CATQAGRLAEAFF.

This clone was seen once. The chain couples TRBV5-8 to TRBJ2-1; 10 positions agree with TRBD1. There are 14 residues in the CDR3. V lost 4 bases, J lost 7 bases, and 5 bases stayed unmatched. The germline gives CDR1 SGHTS, CDR2 YDEGEE. CDR3 sequence (DNA): TGTGCCAGCAGCAGCCGACAGGGGGCGAATGAGCAGTTCTTC. Protein sequence: CASSSRQGANEQFF. Full variable domain (remainder filled in from reference TRBV5-8 and TRBJ2-1): EAGVTQSPTHLIKTRGQQATLRCSPISGHTSVYWYQQALGLGLQFLLWYDEGEERNRGNFPPRFSGRQFPNYSSELNVNALELEDSALYLCASSSRQGANEQFFGPGTRLTVL.

V usage is TRBV19 and J usage is TRBJ2-2; 7 nucleotides match TRBD1. The CDR3 totals 14 residues. CDR1 is LNHDA and CDR2 is SQIVND in the germline V gene (reference sequence). V shed 8 bases and J 1 base; nucleotides not matched to a gene: 4. Written as DNA, the CDR3 is TGTGCCAGTGTGGGACAGATGAACACCGGGGAGCTGTTTTTT. Encoded protein: CASVGQMNTGELFF. The full variable domain, in which reference TRBV19 and TRBJ2-2 provide the parts outside the CDR3, is DGGITQSPKYLFRKEGQNVTLSCEQNLNHDAMYWYRQDPGQGLRLIYYSQIVNDFQKGDIAEGYSVSREKKESFPLTVTSAQKNPTAFYLCASVGQMNTGELFFGEGSRLTVL.

This clone was detected once. V and J are TRBV9 and TRBJ2-5; 9 bases fit TRBD2. Germline trimming cut 3 bases from V and 2 bases from J; bases unmatched to any gene: 23. There are 21 residues in the CDR3. Germline V CDR1 and CDR2: SGDLS, YYNGEE. CDR3 amino acids: CASSGRVGVDSGRNGQETQYF. CDR3 nucleotide sequence: TGTGCCAGCAGCGGTCGTGTAGGAGTAGATAGCGGGAGAAACGGGCAAGAGACCCAGTACTTC.

The chain links TRBV5-1 to TRBJ2-7; 11 bases fit TRBD2. V was pared by 3 bases and J by 4 bases, with 6 bases of the junction left unmatched. CDR3 length: 15 residues. Germline V gene data show CDR1 as SGHRS and CDR2 as YFSETQ. In nucleotides, the CDR3 is TGCGCCAGCAGCTCCACTAGCGGGGGCCTATACGAGCAGTACTTC. Its translation is CASSSTSGGLYEQYF.

This rearrangement joins TRBV10-3 to TRBJ1-1; the D is unclear. The germline CDR1 and CDR2 sequences are ENHRY and SYGVKD. V was cut by 2 bases and J by 5 bases, with 6 bases left in between. The CDR3 consists of 12 residues. CDR3 sequence: CAISEPNTEAFF. As DNA, the CDR3 is TGTGCCATCAGTGAGCCTAATACTGAAGCTTTCTTT.

The chain is built from TRBV10-1 and TRBJ2-3, with 10 nucleotides matching TRBD2. Germline CDR1 and CDR2: WNHNN and SYGVQD (reference sequence). CDR3 length: 15 residues. J lost 4 bases, V lost 4 bases, and 5 bases had no gene match. CDR3 loop: CASSAGSGRSDTQYF. In nucleotides, the CDR3 is TGCGCCAGCAGTGCTGGTAGCGGGAGGTCAGATACGCAGTATTTT.

This chain joins TRBV5-1 and TRBJ2-5; 7 bases fit TRBD1. Per the germline V gene, CDR1 is SGHRS and CDR2 is YFSETQ. J lost 5 bases, V lost 4 bases, and 11 bases had no gene match. The CDR3 contains 15 residues. The CDR3 here is CASSPQTGNGETQYF. CDR3 in DNA: TGCGCCAGCAGCCCTCAGACAGGGAACGGGGAGACCCAGTACTTC. Full variable domain (remainder filled in from reference TRBV5-1 and TRBJ2-5): KAGVTQTPRYLIKTRGQQVTLSCSPISGHRSVSWYQQTPGQGLQFLFEYFSETQRNKGNFPGRFSGRQFSNSRSEMNVSTLELGDSALYLCASSPQTGNGETQYFGPGTRLLVL.

Note on this clone: A junction end diverges from the germline sequence, so it may reflect a read error. The chain recombines TRBV7-9 with TRBJ2-7; D is possibly TRBD2 (5 bases). The CDR3 sequence is 12 residues long. Germline V gene data show CDR1 as SEHNR and CDR2 as FQNEAQ (reference sequence). CDR3 bases: TGTTCCAGCAGCTTAGACGACGGGGTGCAGTACTTC. The encoded protein is CSSSLDDGVQYF.

The chain combines TRBV28 with TRBJ1-4, with a possible D match to TRBD1 (6 bases). Germline V gene data show CDR1 as MDHEN and CDR2 as SYDVKM. The CDR3 covers 14 residues. V lost 10 bases, J lost 10 bases, and 22 bases lay in between. CDR3 coding DNA: TGTGCCACCGTATTGACAGGCCTAAAAGGAAAACTGTTTTTT. Translated, it gives CATVLTGLKGKLFF.

The CDR3 DNA follows: TGTGCCAGTAGGCAGGGGCGGAAGAGCTATGGCTACACCTTC. Translating gives CASRQGRKSYGYTF. The chain is built from TRBV19 and TRBJ1-2; D is possibly TRBD1 (6 bases). Looked up from germline, CDR1 is LNHDA and CDR2 is SQIVND (reference sequence). Trimming shortened V by 6 bases and J by 4 bases, and 15 bases separated the two germline ends. The CDR3 runs to 14 residues. Using reference TRBV19 and TRBJ1-2 for the parts outside the CDR3, the full variable domain is DGGITQSPKYLFRKEGQNVTLSCEQNLNHDAMYWYRQDPGQGLRLIYYSQIVNDFQKGDIAEGYSVSREKKESFPLTVTSAQKNPTAFYLCASRQGRKSYGYTFGSGTRLTVV.

This clone turned up a few times. V usage is TRBV28 and J usage is TRBJ1-4; D possibly corresponds to TRBD1 (6 bases). Germline V gives CDR1 MDHEN, CDR2 SYDVKM. V was trimmed by 5 bases and J by 12 bases, leaving 10 bases between them. The CDR3 runs to 11 residues. The CDR3 is CASSVGTQLFF. CDR3 in DNA: TGTGCCAGCAGTGTCGGGACACAACTGTTTTTT.

This chain connects TRBV2 to TRBJ2-1; 9 bases agree with TRBD1. This CDR3 has 15 amino acids. After removal of 5 bases from V and 2 bases from J, the junction contained 4 bases not matched to a gene. Germline CDR1 is SNHLY and CDR2 is FYNNEI. CDR3: CASSRQGDTYNEQFF. Written as DNA, the CDR3 is TGTGCCAGCAGTAGACAGGGGGACACCTACAATGAGCAGTTCTTC.

The rearrangement uses TRBV19 and TRBJ2-7, with 12 positions matching TRBD2. This CDR3 has 16 residues. Losses at the gene ends were 4 bases for V and 1 base for J; bases not matched to a gene: 5. The germline V gene has CDR1 LNHDA and CDR2 SQIVND (reference sequence). In DNA, the CDR3 is TGTGCCAGTAGTACACTAGCGGGAGGAAGTTCCTACGAGCAGTACTTC. This sequence encodes CASSTLAGGSSYEQYF.

Of note for this clone: A read error may produce the germline difference seen at one junction end. The chain is built from TRBV28 and TRBJ2-5, with TRBD1 matching 9 bases. Germline V gene lookup returns CDR1 MDHEN and CDR2 SYDVKM. CDR3 length equals 13 residues. The CDR3 DNA reads TGTGCCAGCAGGCGCCGGGACAGGGATATCACGGACTTC. Translation: CASRRRDRDITDF. Drawing the rest from reference TRBV28 and TRBJ2-5, the complete variable domain is DVKVTQSSRYLVKRTGEKVFLECVQDMDHENMFWYRQDPGLGLRLIYFSYDVKMKEKGDIPEGYSVSREKKERFSLILESASTNQTSMYLCASRRRDRDITDFGPGTRLLVL.